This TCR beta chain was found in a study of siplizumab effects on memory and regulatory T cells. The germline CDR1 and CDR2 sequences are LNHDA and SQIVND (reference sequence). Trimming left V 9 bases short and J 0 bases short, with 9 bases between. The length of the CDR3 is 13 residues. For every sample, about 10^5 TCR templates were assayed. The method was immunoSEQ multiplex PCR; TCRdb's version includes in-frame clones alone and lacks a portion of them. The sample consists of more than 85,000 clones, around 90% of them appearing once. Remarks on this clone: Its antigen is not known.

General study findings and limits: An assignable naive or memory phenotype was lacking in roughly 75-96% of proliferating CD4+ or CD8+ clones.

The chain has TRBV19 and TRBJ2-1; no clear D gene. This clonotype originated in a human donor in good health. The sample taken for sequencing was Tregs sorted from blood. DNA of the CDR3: TGTGCCAGCGCCAAAAGCTCCTACAATGAGCAGTTCTTC. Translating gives CASAKSSYNEQFF.